What follows are 26 T cell receptor beta chains derived from one specimen sequenced in a study of T cell repertoires in cytomegalovirus infection (dated by TCRdb to about 2019). Instrument on record: Illumina HiSeq 1500. TCRdb cleaned the public reads at Q25 with fastp, built clones with MiXCR and kept in-frame beta chains. Merged by CDR3 protein, the rows form single entries marked with the most common genes and DNA. Here the sample has some 480,000 distinct CDR3 sequences; 33% occur a single time. Roughly 15% of the sample comes from the top ten. The treatment or condition label here, explained by the study, means: in vitro stimulation with specific CMV peptide epitopes to enrich CMV-specific T cells. Their cognate antigens are unknown. The sequencing used cultured PBMCs, collected from culture after CMV antigen stimulation. The receptor set was obtained from a human donor in good health (CMV status not recorded). Some clones in this sample may be carry-over from other donors' samples.

The rearrangement links TRBV5-1 to TRBJ1-1; D gene uncertain. The CDR3 covers 13 residues. Germline V gene data show CDR1 as SGHRS and CDR2 as YFSETQ. The V and J ends lost 0 bases and 10 bases respectively, with 13 bases between them. CDR3 region: CASSLADPPGAFF. In DNA form, the CDR3 reads TGCGCCAGCAGCTTGGCCGACCCACCTGGAGCTTTCTTT.

The rearrangement uses TRBV7-9 and TRBJ1-1; 7 bases fit TRBD1. CDR1 is SEHNR and CDR2 is FQNEAQ in the germline V gene (reference sequence). The V gene end was trimmed by 4 bases and the J gene end by 11 bases; junction bases not matched to a gene: 13. The CDR3 runs 14 residues. In DNA, the CDR3 is TGTGCCAGCAGCTCCCGGACAGGCCGTGAATCTGCTTTCTTT. It translates to CASSSRTGRESAFF.

The V gene is TRBV2, the J gene TRBJ1-1; 7 bases are shared with TRBD1. Germline trimming cut 5 bases from V and 5 bases from J; bases unmatched to any gene: 11. The CDR3 length is 15 residues. Germline CDR1 reads SNHLY; CDR2 reads FYNNEI. The chain's CDR3 is CASSLKRQGGTEAFF. In nucleotides, the CDR3 is TGTGCCAGCAGTTTAAAAAGACAGGGCGGGACTGAAGCTTTCTTT.

This clonotype has ten or more counts. This sequence joins TRBV7-2 and TRBJ1-2; 7 bases align to TRBD1. The CDR3 is 15 amino acids. Trimming at V came to 5 bases and at J to 3 bases, leaving 9 bases not matched to a gene. Germline V CDR1 and CDR2: SGHTA, FQGNSA. The CDR3 here is CASSAWDRIDYGYTF. The DNA for the CDR3 is TGTGCCAGCAGCGCGTGGGACAGAATAGACTATGGCTACACCTTC.

CDR3 in DNA: TGTGCCAGCAGCCCGAGCTCGACAGGGCTTGGCACAGATACGCAGTATTTT. This codes for CASSPSSTGLGTDTQYF. The chain recombines TRBV7-9 with TRBJ2-3, with 7 bases matching TRBD1. CDR1 is SEHNR, CDR2 FQNEAQ, per germline (reference sequence). The trim removed 5 bases at V and 1 base at J, leaving 12 bases unmatched. The length of the CDR3 is 17 residues. Looking up the rest from reference TRBV7-9 and TRBJ2-3 gives the full variable domain: DTGVSQNPRHKITKRGQNVTFRCDPISEHNRLYWYRQTLGQGPEFLTYFQNEAQLEKSRLLSDRFSAERPKGSFSTLEIQRTEQGDSAMYLCASSPSSTGLGTDTQYFGPGTRLTVL.

The CDR3 DNA reads as TGTGCCAGCAGTTCGGGACTAAGAAACTACGAGCAGTACGTC. It translates to CASSSGLRNYEQYV. V gene TRBV28 combines with J gene TRBJ2-7, with 7 bases matching TRBD2. Germline assignment: CDR1 MDHEN and CDR2 SYDVKM. J gave up 3 bases and V 4 bases, and 6 bases lay outside the gene matches. CDR3 length: 14 residues.

This clonotype was counted at least ten times. The chain is built from TRBV7-2 and TRBJ2-1, with 9 bases matching TRBD2. Germline-derived CDR1 and CDR2 are SGHTA and FQGNSA. After removal of 5 bases from V and 2 bases from J, the junction contained 7 bases not matched to a gene. The CDR3 loop spans 16 amino acids. In DNA form, the CDR3 reads TGTGCCAGCAGCCTGACTAGCGGTCAACCCTACAATGAGCAGTTCTTC. This translates into CASSLTSGQPYNEQFF. The variable domain in full, with the rest retrieved from reference TRBV7-2 and TRBJ2-1, is GAGVSQSPSNKVTEKGKDVELRCDPISGHTALYWYRQSLGQGLEFLIYFQGNSAPDKSGLPSDRFSAERTGGSVSTLTIQRTQQEDSAVYLCASSLTSGQPYNEQFFGPGTRLTVL.

The chain carries TRBV28 and TRBJ2-1, with 8 nucleotides matching TRBD2. There are 14 residues in the CDR3. V shed 4 bases and J 10 bases; nucleotides not matched to a gene: 9. The germline gives CDR1 MDHEN, CDR2 SYDVKM. CDR3 sequence: CASSWAPGGGEQFF. DNA for the CDR3: TGTGCCAGCAGTTGGGCCCCGGGAGGGGGAGAGCAGTTCTTC.

This clonotype was seen more than once but under ten times. The rearrangement uses TRBV19 and TRBJ2-1; no clear D. The CDR3 has 15 amino acids. With 4 bases removed from V and 4 bases from J, the gap between germline ends came to 14 bases. Germline V gene data show CDR1 as LNHDA and CDR2 as SQIVND (reference sequence). CDR3 residues: CASSRLALGYNEQFF. The CDR3 DNA reads as TGTGCCAGTAGTAGATTGGCACTCGGGTACAATGAGCAGTTCTTC.

This clonotype was seen only a few times. One junction end disagrees with the germline gene, perhaps due to a read error. V gene TRBV7-7 combines with J gene TRBJ2-3; D might be TRBD1 or TRBD2, each matching 5 bases. This CDR3 region has 16 residues. Germline CDR1 reads SSHAT; CDR2 reads FNYEAQ (reference sequence). For the CDR3, the DNA is TGTGCTAGCAGCTTAGGGGTCGGGGCCAGCACAGATACGCAGTATTTT. This codes for CASSLGVGASTDTQYF.

CDR3 nucleotide sequence: TGTGCCAGCAGCTTAGGGACAGGGATGTTGTACGAGCAGTACGTC. It translates to CASSLGTGMLYEQYV. The gene calls are TRBV7-2 and TRBJ2-7; 8 bases agree with TRBD1. Germline loops: CDR1 SGHTA, CDR2 FQGNSA. The CDR3 is made up of 15 amino acids. The ends lost 1 base at V and 4 bases at J; junction bases unmatched: 6.

This clonotype showed up just a few times. J is TRBJ1-6 and V is TRBV12-3 or TRBV12-4, with unresolved D. Trimming cost V 4 bases and J 7 bases, with 5 bases left between them. The CDR3 runs 12 residues. In DNA, the CDR3 is TGTGCCAGCAGTTGGGTGAATTCACCCCTCCACTTT. Its protein product is CASSWVNSPLHF.

This chain uses TRBV7-6 with TRBJ2-1, with 10 nucleotides matching TRBD2. CDR1 and CDR2 (germline): SGHVS, FNYEAQ. The junction had 6 bases not matched to a gene; V was cut back by 4 bases and J by 6 bases. This CDR3 region has 15 residues. CDR3 bases: TGTGCCAGCAGCTCGAGCGGGAGGGCCGTCAATGAGCAGTTCTTC. Its protein product is CASSSSGRAVNEQFF. The full variable domain, its missing parts supplied by reference TRBV7-6 and TRBJ2-1, is GAGVSQSPRYKVTKRGQDVALRCDPISGHVSLYWYRQALGQGPEFLTYFNYEAQQDKSGLPNDRFSAERPEGSISTLTIQRTEQRDSAMYRCASSSSGRAVNEQFFGPGTRLTVL.

This clonotype was counted ten times or more. This chain uses TRBV7-2 with TRBJ2-1; the D gene could be TRBD1 or TRBD2 (6 bases each). Trimming stripped 5 bases from V and 3 bases from J, with 14 bases between. The CDR3 is made up of 15 amino acids. Germline lookup yields CDR1 SGHTA and CDR2 FQGNSA. CDR3 in amino acids: CASSLSGGGYNEQFF. The CDR3, as DNA: TGTGCCAGCAGCCTTAGCGGAGGGGGCTACAATGAGCAGTTCTTC.

Only a few counts were recorded for this clonotype. The chain couples TRBV4-1 to TRBJ1-3, with D unclear. Germline lookup yields CDR1 MGHRA and CDR2 YSYEKL. V lost 1 base and J 0 bases, leaving 10 bases between the germline ends. CDR3 length: 16 residues. In nucleotides, the CDR3 is TGCGCCAGCAGCCAAGTTGGACGGTTCTCTGGAAACACCATATATTTT. It translates to CASSQVGRFSGNTIYF.

This clonotype was seen only a few times. V usage is TRBV28 and J usage is TRBJ2-5; D may be TRBD1 (5 bases). The CDR3 covers 15 residues. Germline lookup yields CDR1 MDHEN and CDR2 SYDVKM. V shed 3 bases and J shed 0 bases, with 11 bases lying between them. The CDR3 loop reads CASSLSQGYQETQYF. In DNA form, the CDR3 reads TGTGCCAGCAGTTTGTCGCAGGGTTACCAAGAGACCCAGTACTTC.

This clonotype was seen many times. The CDR3: CASSLAGGRVLYEQFF. The CDR3 DNA follows: TGTGCCAGCAGCTTAGCGGGCGGGAGAGTGTTGTATGAGCAGTTCTTC. The V gene is TRBV7-2, the J gene TRBJ2-1; TRBD2 aligns across 7 bases. Per germline, CDR1 SGHTA and CDR2 FQGNSA. CDR3 length: 16 amino acids. The junction had 10 bases not matched to a gene; V was cut back by 0 bases and J by 8 bases.

A note on this clonotype: At one boundary the junction diverges from the germline segment, which might be a read error. The chain is built from TRBV20-1 and TRBJ2-1; D possibly corresponds to TRBD2 (6 bases). Per germline, CDR1 DFQATT and CDR2 SNEGSKA (reference sequence). This CDR3 contains 13 residues. CDR3 region: CSVRLDLYNEQFF. CDR3 coding DNA: TGCAGTGTTAGACTAGATCTGTACAATGAGCAGTTCTTC.

In DNA, the CDR3 is TGTGCCACCAGGGGAGGACAGGGGCCCATCCATGAAGCTTTCTTT. Amino acids: CATRGGQGPIHEAFF. The chain has TRBV27 and TRBJ1-1; 9 bases match TRBD1. V gave up 10 bases and J gave up 7 bases; unmatched junction bases: 16. This CDR3 has 15 residues. CDR1 is MNHEY and CDR2 is SMNVEV in the germline V gene (reference sequence).

This clonotype turned up a few times. The rearrangement uses TRBV4-1 and TRBJ1-4; TRBD1 aligns across 11 bases. Germline CDR1 and CDR2: MGHRA and YSYEKL. The CDR3 sequence is 15 residues long. Unmatched junction bases numbered 4, after V lost 1 base and J lost 9 bases. The CDR3 spells CASSQGGTGGKKLFF. DNA of the CDR3: TGCGCCAGCAGCCAAGGAGGGACAGGGGGGAAAAAACTGTTTTTT.

This clonotype was seen more than once but under ten times. The chain combines TRBV29-1 with TRBJ2-7, with D possibly TRBD1 on 5 matching bases. Trimming cost V 4 bases and J 1 base, with 17 bases left between them. Germline V gene lookup returns CDR1 SQVTM and CDR2 ANQGSEA. This CDR3 contains 15 residues. The DNA of the CDR3 is TGCAGCGTTGTGGGCCTTCGGAAGGGGTCCTACGAGCAGTACTTC. Translating gives CSVVGLRKGSYEQYF.

V gene TRBV7-3 combines with J gene TRBJ2-1; 9 bases match TRBD2. This CDR3 contains 16 residues. J was trimmed by 6 bases and V by 1 base; bases with no gene match: 7. Germline V CDR1 and CDR2: SGHTA, FQGTGA. The CDR3 nucleotides read TGTGCCAGCAGCTTAATGGCGGGAGGGCCCCCCAATGAGCAGTTCTTC. Protein product: CASSLMAGGPPNEQFF. Full variable domain (rest looked up from reference TRBV7-3 and TRBJ2-1): GAGVSQTPSNKVTEKGKYVELRCDPISGHTALYWYRQSLGQGPEFLIYFQGTGAADDSGLPNDRFFAVRPEGSVSTLKIQRTERGDSAVYLCASSLMAGGPPNEQFFGPGTRLTVL.

The chain links TRBV4-1 to TRBJ1-5, with TRBD1 as a possible D gene (5 bases). CDR3 length: 19 amino acids. Trimming pared 3 bases from V and 7 bases from J, leaving 28 bases between. Germline V gene data show CDR1 as MGHRA and CDR2 as YSYEKL. Written as DNA, the CDR3 is TGCGCCAGCAGCCAGTGGTCGTTTCGCAGGGAACTCGAGGGGCAGCCCCAGCATTTT. It yields the protein CASSQWSFRRELEGQPQHF.

This clonotype was detected only a few times. The chain combines TRBV6-1 with TRBJ2-2; possibly TRBD1 or TRBD2 for D (6 bases each). Germline lookup yields CDR1 MNHNS and CDR2 SASEGT. This CDR3 region has 16 residues. Trimming cost V 5 bases and J 5 bases, with 18 bases left between them. The CDR3 loop is CASSFIQGGRTGELFF. Here the CDR3 DNA reads TGTGCCAGCAGTTTCATACAGGGAGGACGAACCGGGGAGCTGTTTTTT.

This clonotype was picked up many times. V gene TRBV7-2 combines with J gene TRBJ2-1, with 11 positions matching TRBD2. The CDR3 runs 16 residues. The J segment lost 7 bases and the V segment lost 4 bases, leaving 9 bases of the junction unmatched. Germline-derived CDR1 and CDR2 are SGHTA and FQGNSA. The CDR3, as DNA: TGTGCCAGCAGCTCCCGCCTAGCGGGAGGCTGGAATGAGCAGTTCTTC. Protein sequence: CASSSRLAGGWNEQFF. Full variable domain (outside the CDR3, taken from reference TRBV7-2 and TRBJ2-1): GAGVSQSPSNKVTEKGKDVELRCDPISGHTALYWYRQSLGQGLEFLIYFQGNSAPDKSGLPSDRFSAERTGGSVSTLTIQRTQQEDSAVYLCASSSRLAGGWNEQFFGPGTRLTVL.

The gene calls are TRBV6-5 and TRBJ1-1; possibly TRBD1 for D (5 bases). Trimming took 1 base from V and 5 from J, leaving 17 bases between them. Germline V CDR1 and CDR2: MNHEY, SVGAGI. CDR3 length: 16 residues. The CDR3 region has the DNA TGTGCCAGCAGTTACTATGGGGCACCCGTGAGGACTGAAGCTTTCTTT. It codes for CASSYYGAPVRTEAFF.